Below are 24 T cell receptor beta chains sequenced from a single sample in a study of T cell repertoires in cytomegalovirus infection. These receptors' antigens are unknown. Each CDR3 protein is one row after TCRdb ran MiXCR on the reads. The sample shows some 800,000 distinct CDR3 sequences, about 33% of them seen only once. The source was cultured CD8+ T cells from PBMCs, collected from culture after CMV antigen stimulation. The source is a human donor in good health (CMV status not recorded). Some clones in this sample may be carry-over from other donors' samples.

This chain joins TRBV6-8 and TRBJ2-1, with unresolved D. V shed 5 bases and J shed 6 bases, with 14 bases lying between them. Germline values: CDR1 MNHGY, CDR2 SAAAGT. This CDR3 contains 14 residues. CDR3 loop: CASSPQLETNEQFF. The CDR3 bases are TGTGCCAGCAGTCCACAGCTCGAGACCAATGAGCAGTTCTTC.

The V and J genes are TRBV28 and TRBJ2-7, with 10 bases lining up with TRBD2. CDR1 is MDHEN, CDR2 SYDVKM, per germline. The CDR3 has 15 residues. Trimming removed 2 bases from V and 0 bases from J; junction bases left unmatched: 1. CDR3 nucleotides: TGTGCCAGCAGTTTAGGACTAGCGGTCTCCTACGAGCAGTACGTC. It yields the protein CASSLGLAVSYEQYV.

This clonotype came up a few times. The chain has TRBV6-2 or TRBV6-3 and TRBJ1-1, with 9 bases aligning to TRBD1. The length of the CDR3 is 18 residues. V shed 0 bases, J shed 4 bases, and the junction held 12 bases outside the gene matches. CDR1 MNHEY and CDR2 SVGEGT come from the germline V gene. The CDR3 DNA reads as TGTGCCAGCAGTTACTCCACCTCCGGGACAGGGATTGGCACTGAAGCTTTCTTT. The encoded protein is CASSYSTSGTGIGTEAFF.

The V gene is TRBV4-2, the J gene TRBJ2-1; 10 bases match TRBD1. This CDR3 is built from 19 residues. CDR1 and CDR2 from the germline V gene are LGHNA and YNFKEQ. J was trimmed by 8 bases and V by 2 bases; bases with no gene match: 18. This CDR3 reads CASSQNTGSDRGPNHEQFF. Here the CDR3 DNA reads TGTGCCAGCAGCCAAAATACTGGATCCGACAGGGGGCCGAACCATGAGCAGTTCTTC.

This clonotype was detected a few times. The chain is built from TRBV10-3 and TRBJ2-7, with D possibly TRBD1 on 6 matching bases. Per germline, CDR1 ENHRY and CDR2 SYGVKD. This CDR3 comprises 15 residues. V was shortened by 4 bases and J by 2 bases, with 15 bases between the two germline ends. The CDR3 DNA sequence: TGTGCCATCAGTGGGACAGACCCTAGAACCTACGAGCAGTACTTC. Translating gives CAISGTDPRTYEQYF.

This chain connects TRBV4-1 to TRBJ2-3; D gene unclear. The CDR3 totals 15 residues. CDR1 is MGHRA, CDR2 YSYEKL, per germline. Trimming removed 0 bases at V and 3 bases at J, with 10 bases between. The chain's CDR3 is CASSQEIGVTDTQYF. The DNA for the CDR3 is TGCGCCAGCAGCCAAGAGATAGGTGTGACAGATACGCAGTATTTT.

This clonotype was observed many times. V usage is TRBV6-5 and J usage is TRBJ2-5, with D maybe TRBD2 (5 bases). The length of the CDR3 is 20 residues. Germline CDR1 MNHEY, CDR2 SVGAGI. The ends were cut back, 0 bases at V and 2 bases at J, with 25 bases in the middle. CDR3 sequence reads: CASSYSSDRAPGTVQETQYF. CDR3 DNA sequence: TGTGCCAGCAGTTACTCCTCGGACCGGGCACCGGGAACAGTTCAAGAGACCCAGTACTTC.

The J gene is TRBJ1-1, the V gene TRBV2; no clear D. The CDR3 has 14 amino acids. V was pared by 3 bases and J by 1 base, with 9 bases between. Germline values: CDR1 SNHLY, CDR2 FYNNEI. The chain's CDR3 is CASSDAGRNTEAFF. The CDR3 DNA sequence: TGTGCCAGCAGTGACGCCGGGAGGAACACTGAAGCTTTCTTT.

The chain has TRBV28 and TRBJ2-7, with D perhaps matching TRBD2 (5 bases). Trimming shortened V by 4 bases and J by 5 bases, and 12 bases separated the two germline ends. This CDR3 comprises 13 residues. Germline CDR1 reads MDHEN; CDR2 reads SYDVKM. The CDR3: CASSSPEGHEQYV. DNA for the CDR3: TGTGCCAGCAGTTCCCCTGAGGGTCACGAGCAGTACGTC.

As DNA, the CDR3 is TGTGCCACCCAGGTGGGGGACAGGTATAATGAAAAACTGTTTTTT. Translation gives CATQVGDRYNEKLFF. The V and J genes are TRBV28 and TRBJ1-4, with 8 bases identical to TRBD1. V was clipped by 10 bases and J by 4 bases; unmatched bases: 11. Per the germline V gene, CDR1 is MDHEN and CDR2 is SYDVKM. This CDR3 is built from 15 residues. The full variable domain, in which reference TRBV28 and TRBJ1-4 provide the parts outside the CDR3, is DVKVTQSSRYLVKRTGEKVFLECVQDMDHENMFWYRQDPGLGLRLIYFSYDVKMKEKGDIPEGYSVSREKKERFSLILESASTNQTSMYLCATQVGDRYNEKLFFGSGTQLSVL.

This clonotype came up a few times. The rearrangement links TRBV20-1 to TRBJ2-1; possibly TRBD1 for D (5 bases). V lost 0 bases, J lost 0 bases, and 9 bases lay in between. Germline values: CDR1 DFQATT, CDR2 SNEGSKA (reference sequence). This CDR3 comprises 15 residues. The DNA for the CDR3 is TGCAGTGCTAGAGATGAACAGGCCTCCTACAATGAGCAGTTCTTC. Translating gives CSARDEQASYNEQFF.

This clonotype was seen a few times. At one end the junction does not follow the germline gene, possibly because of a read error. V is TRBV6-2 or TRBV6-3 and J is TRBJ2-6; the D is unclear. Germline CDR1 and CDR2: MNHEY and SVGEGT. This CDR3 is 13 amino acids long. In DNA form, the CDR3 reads TGTGCCAGCACCGTACCCGGTGTCAACGTCTTGACTTTC. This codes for CASTVPGVNVLTF.

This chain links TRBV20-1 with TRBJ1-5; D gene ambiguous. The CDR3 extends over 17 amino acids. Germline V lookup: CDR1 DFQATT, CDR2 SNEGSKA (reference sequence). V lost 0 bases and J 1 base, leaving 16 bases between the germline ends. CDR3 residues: CSARDNAVRSSNQPQHF. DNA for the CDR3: TGCAGTGCTAGAGATAATGCAGTCCGGTCGAGCAATCAGCCCCAGCATTTT.

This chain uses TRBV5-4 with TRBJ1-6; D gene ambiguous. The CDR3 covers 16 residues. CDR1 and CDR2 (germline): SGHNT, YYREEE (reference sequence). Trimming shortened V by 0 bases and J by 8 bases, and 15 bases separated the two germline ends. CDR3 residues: CASSLELTEPHSPLHF. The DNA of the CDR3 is TGTGCCAGCAGCTTGGAATTAACGGAACCACATTCACCCCTCCACTTT.

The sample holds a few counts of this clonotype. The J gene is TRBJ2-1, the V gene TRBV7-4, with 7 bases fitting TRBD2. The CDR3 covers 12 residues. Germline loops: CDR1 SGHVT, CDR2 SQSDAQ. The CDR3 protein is CGGGESYNEQFF. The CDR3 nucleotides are TGTGGGGGGGGGGAGTCCTACAATGAGCAGTTCTTC.

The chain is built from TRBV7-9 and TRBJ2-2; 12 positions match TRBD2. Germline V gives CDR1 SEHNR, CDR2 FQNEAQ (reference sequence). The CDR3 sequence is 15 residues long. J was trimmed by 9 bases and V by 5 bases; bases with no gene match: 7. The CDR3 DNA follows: TGTGCCAGCAGCCCAGGACTAGCGGGGAGCTGGGAGCTGTTTTTT. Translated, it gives CASSPGLAGSWELFF.

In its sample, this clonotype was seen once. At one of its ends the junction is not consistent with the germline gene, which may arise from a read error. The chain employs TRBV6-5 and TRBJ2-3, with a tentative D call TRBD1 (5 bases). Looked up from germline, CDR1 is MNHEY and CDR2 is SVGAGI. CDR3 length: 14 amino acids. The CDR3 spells CANSQGYGTDTQYF. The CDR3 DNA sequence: TGTGCCAACAGTCAGGGATATGGCACAGATACGCAGTATTTT.

CDR3 protein: CAISRTGGDEQYV. The CDR3 DNA follows: TGTGCCATCAGCAGGACAGGGGGAGACGAGCAGTACGTC. The chain is built from TRBV10-3 and TRBJ2-7, with 10 bases that match TRBD1. V shed 6 bases and J 5 bases; nucleotides not matched to a gene: 4. This CDR3 contains 13 residues. Per the germline V gene, CDR1 is ENHRY and CDR2 is SYGVKD.

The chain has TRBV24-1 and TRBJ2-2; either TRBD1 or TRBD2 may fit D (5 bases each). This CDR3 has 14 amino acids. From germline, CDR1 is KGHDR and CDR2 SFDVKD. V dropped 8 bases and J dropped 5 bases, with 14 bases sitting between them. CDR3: CATTSPEGTGELFF. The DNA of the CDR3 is TGTGCCACCACTTCGCCCGAGGGGACCGGGGAGCTGTTTTTT.

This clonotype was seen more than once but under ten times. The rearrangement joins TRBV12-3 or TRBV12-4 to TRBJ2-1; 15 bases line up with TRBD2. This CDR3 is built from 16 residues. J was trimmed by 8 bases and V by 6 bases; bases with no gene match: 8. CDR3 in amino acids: CASSSRTSGGGDEQFF. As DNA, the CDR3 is TGTGCCAGCAGCTCCCGGACTAGCGGGGGGGGGGATGAGCAGTTCTTC.

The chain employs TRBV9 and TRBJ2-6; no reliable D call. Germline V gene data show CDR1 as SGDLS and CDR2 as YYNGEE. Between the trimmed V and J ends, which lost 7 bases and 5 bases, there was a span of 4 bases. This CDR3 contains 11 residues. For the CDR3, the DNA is TGTGCCAGCGAATGGGCCAACGTCCTGACTTTC. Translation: CASEWANVLTF.

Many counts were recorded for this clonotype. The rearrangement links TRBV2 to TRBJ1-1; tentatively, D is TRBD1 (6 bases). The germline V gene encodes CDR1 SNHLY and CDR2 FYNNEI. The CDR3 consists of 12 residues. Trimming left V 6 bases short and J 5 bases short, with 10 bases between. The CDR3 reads CASRGGRTEAFF. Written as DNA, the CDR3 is TGTGCCAGCAGAGGGGGTAGGACTGAAGCTTTCTTT.

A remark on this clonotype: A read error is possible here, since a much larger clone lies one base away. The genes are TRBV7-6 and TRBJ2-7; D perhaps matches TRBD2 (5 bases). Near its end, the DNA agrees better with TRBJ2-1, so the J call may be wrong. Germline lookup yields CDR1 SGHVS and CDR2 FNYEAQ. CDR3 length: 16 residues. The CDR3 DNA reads TGTGCCAGCAGCTTACGGGGAACTGGGAGCTCCTACGAGCAGTTCTTC. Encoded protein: CASSLRGTGSSYEQFF.

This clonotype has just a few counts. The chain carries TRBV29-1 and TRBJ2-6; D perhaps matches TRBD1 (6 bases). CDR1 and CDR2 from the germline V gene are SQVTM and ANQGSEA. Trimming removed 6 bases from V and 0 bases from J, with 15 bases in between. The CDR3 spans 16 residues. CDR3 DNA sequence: TGCAGCGTCATCCTGGGGGCGAGCTCTGGGGCCAACGTCCTGACTTTC. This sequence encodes CSVILGASSGANVLTF.